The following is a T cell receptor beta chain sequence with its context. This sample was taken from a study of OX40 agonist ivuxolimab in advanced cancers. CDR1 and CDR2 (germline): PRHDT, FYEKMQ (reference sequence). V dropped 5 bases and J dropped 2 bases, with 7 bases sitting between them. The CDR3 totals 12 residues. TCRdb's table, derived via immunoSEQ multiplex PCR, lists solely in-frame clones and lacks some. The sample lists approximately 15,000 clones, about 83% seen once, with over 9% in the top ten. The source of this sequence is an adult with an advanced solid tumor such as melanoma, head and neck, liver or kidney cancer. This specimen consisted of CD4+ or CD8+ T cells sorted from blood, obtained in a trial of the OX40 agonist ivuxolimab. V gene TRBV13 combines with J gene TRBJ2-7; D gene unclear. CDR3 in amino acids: CASSTPPYEQYF. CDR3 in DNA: TGTGCCAGCAGCACACCCCCCTACGAGCAGTACTTC. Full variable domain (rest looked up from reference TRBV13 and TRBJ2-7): AAGVIQSPRHLIKEKRETATLKCYPIPRHDTVYWYQQGPGQDPQFLISFYEKMQSDKGSIPDRFSAQQFSDYHSELNMSSLELGDSALYFCASSTPPYEQYFGPGTRLTVT.